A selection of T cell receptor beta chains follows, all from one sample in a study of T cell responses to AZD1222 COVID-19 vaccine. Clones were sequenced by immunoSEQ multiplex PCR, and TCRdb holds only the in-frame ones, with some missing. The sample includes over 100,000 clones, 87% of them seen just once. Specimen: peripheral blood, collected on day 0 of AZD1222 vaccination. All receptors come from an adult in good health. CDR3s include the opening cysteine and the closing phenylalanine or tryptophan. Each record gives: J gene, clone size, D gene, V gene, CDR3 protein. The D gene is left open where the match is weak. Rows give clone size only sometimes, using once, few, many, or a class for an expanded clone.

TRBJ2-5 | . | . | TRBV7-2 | CASSRGRPGSSIETQYF
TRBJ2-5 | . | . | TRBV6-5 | CASTARRETQYF
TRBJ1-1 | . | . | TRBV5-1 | CASSLAEDTEAFF
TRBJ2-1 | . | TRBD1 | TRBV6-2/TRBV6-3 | CASSSGTGGYNEQFF
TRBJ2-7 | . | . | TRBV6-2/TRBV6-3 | CASSWGTYEQYF
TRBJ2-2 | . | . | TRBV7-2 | CASSLDRLRITGELFF
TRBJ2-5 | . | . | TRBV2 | CASSERLGGSETQYF
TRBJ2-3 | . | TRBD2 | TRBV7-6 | CASSLSGGARDTQYF
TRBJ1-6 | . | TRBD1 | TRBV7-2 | CASSKGRGQNSPLHF
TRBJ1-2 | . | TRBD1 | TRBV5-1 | CASSLAGTGYGYTF
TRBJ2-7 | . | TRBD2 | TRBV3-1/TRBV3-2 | CASSQVRTSGGPRRYEQYF
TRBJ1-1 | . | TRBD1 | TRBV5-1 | CASSLKTGTLTEAFF
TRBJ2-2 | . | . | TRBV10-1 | CASSESVGTGELFF
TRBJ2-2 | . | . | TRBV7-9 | CASSLAGAGELFF
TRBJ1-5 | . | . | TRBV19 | CASSISGMNQPQHF
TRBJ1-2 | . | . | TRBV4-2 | CASSQDTRAARVGYTF
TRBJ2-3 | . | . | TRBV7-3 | CASSLGKTDTQYF
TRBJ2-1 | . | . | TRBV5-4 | CASSLVGSEQFF
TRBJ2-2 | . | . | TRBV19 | CASSPTVLNTGELFF
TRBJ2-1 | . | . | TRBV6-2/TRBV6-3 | CASSYGATHEQFF
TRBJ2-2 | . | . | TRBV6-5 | CASSTYANTGELFF
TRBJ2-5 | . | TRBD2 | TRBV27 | CASSFLSGGETQYF
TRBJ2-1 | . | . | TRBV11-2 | CASSPEDSNEQFF
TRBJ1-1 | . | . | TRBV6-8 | CASSYSSGVRDTEAFF
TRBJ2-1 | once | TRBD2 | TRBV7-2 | CASSPGLAGGRYYEQFF
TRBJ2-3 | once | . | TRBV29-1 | CSGRPRLGTDTQYF